Listed below are T cell receptor beta chains from one sample, sequenced in a study of tumor-infiltrating lymphocytes in oesophageal squamous cell carcinoma. TCRdb ran MiXCR on the PCR reads and lists one entry per CDR3 protein. The data show almost 20,000 distinct CDR3 sequences, more than 35% seen once. Sequences were obtained from esophageal tumor tissue. These receptors all stem from a male donor with esophageal squamous cell carcinoma. CDR3s include the opening cysteine and the closing phenylalanine or tryptophan. D genes are given only for firm matches. Not every row has a clone size; where given, it reads once, few, many or a size class.

d_gene	j_gene	abundance	v_gene	CDR3aa	CDR3nt
.	TRBJ1-1	.	TRBV6-2/TRBV6-3	CASTQRDTEAFF	TGTGCCAGCACCCAGCGGGACACTGAAGCTTTCTTT
.	TRBJ1-5	many	TRBV2	CASSHSSLSNQPQHF	TGTGCCAGCAGTCATTCATCCCTTAGCAATCAGCCCCAGCATTTT
.	TRBJ2-1	.	TRBV7-2	CASSLNTDYYNEQFF	TGTGCCAGCAGCCTAAATACAGATTACTACAATGAGCAGTTCTTC
.	TRBJ2-1	many	TRBV11-2	CASSPYTPAGPYNEQFF	TGTGCCAGCAGCCCATATACTCCGGCAGGACCCTACAATGAGCAGTTCTTC
.	TRBJ2-1	.	TRBV7-2	CASSLVAYNEQFF	TGTGCCAGCAGCTTAGTGGCATACAATGAGCAGTTCTTC
TRBD1	TRBJ1-2	.	TRBV28	CASSLGQGGLLGYTF	TGTGCCAGCAGTTTAGGGCAGGGGGGACTTTTGGGCTACACCTTC
.	TRBJ2-5	.	TRBV7-9	CASSLYGSLGETQYF	TGTGCCAGCAGCTTGTATGGGAGCTTGGGAGAGACCCAGTACTTC
.	TRBJ2-1	.	TRBV7-2	CASSFSTWAGNEQFF	TGTGCCAGCAGTTTCTCAACATGGGCCGGGAATGAGCAGTTCTTC
TRBD1	TRBJ2-4	.	TRBV6-6	CASSYSDRTLAKNIQYF	TGTGCCAGCAGTTACTCGGACAGGACGCTAGCCAAAAACATTCAGTACTTC
TRBD2	TRBJ2-3	many	TRBV23-1	CASSQWTSGRFTDTQYF	TGCGCCAGCAGTCAATGGACTAGCGGGAGATTCACAGATACGCAGTATTTT
.	TRBJ2-1	.	TRBV10-1	CASSEASADNEQFF	TGCGCCAGCAGTGAGGCTAGCGCAGACAATGAGCAGTTCTTC
.	TRBJ1-1	.	TRBV12-3/TRBV12-4	CASSLGGSTNTEAFF	TGTGCCAGCAGTTTAGGCGGGAGTACGAACACTGAAGCTTTCTTT
TRBD2	TRBJ2-5	medium-sized	TRBV7-3	CASSLERGAGETQYF	TGTGCCAGCAGCTTAGAGCGGGGGGCCGGTGAGACCCAGTACTTC
.	TRBJ2-7	.	TRBV5-6	CASSRTGTGPYEQYF	TGTGCCAGCAGCCGAACCGGGACCGGACCCTACGAGCAGTACTTC